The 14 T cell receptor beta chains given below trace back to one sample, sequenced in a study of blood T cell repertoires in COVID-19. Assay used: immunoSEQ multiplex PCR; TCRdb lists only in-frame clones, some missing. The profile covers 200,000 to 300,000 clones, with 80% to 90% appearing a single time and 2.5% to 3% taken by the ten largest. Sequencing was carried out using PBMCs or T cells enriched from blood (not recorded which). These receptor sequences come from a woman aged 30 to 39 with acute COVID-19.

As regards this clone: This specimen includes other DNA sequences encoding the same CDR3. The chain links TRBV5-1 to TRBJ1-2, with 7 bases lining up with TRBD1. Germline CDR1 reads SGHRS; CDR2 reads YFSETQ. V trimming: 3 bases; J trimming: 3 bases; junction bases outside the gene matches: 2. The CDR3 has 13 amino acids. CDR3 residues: CASSSQGDYGYTF. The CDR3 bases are TGCGCCAGCAGCTCCCAGGGGGACTATGGCTACACCTTC. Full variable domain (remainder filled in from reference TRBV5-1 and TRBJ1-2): KAGVTQTPRYLIKTRGQQVTLSCSPISGHRSVSWYQQTPGQGLQFLFEYFSETQRNKGNFPGRFSGRQFSNSRSEMNVSTLELGDSALYLCASSSQGDYGYTFGSGTRLTVV.

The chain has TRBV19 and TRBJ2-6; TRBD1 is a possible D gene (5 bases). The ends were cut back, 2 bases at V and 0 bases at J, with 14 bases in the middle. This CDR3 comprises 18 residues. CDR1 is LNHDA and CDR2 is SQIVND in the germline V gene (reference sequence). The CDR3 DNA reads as TGTGCCAGTAGTATATATAGCAGGGTCTACTCTGGGGCCAACGTCCTGACTTTC. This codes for CASSIYSRVYSGANVLTF.

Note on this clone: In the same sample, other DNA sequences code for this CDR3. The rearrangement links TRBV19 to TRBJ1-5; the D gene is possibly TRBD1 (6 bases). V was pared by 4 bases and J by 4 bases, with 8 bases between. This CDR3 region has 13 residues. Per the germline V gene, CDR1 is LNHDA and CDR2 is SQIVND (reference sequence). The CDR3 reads CASSRTANQPQHF. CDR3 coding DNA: TGTGCCAGTAGTAGGACAGCTAATCAGCCCCAGCATTTT.

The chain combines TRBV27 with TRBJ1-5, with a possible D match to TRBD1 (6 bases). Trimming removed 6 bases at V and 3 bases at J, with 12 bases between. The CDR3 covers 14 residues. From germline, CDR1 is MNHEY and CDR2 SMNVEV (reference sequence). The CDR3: CASRSTGFNQPQHF. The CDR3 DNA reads TGTGCCAGCAGATCCACAGGGTTCAATCAGCCCCAGCATTTT.

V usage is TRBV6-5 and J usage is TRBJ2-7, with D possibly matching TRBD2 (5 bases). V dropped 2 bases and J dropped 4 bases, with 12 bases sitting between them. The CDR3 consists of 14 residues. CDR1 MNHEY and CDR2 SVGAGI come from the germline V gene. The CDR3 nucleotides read TGTGCCAGCAGTTACATCCGGGGAAGGTACGAGCAGTACTTC. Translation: CASSYIRGRYEQYF.

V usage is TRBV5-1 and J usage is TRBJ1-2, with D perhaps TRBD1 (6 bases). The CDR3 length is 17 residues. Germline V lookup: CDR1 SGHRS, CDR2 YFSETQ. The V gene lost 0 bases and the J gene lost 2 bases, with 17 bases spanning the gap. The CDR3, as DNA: TGCGCCAGCAGCTTGGGCTGGACAGTCAATCCGAACTATGGCTACACCTTC. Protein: CASSLGWTVNPNYGYTF. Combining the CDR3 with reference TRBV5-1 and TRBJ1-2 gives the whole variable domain KAGVTQTPRYLIKTRGQQVTLSCSPISGHRSVSWYQQTPGQGLQFLFEYFSETQRNKGNFPGRFSGRQFSNSRSEMNVSTLELGDSALYLCASSLGWTVNPNYGYTFGSGTRLTVV.

The CDR3 nucleotides are TGTGCCAGCAGCTCCGCCGACAGGGGGTCAGATACGCAGTATTTT. It encodes CASSSADRGSDTQYF. V and J are TRBV6-5 and TRBJ2-3; 9 nucleotides agree with TRBD1. The germline gives CDR1 MNHEY, CDR2 SVGAGI. V shed 6 bases, J shed 4 bases, and the junction held 8 bases outside the gene matches. CDR3 length: 15 amino acids.

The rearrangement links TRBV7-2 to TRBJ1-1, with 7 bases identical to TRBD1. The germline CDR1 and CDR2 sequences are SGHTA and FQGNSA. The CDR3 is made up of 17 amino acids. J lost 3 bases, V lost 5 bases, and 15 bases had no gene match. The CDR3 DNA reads TGTGCCAGCAGCCTAACTTACAGGGGATCGATGGACACTGAAGCTTTCTTT. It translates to CASSLTYRGSMDTEAFF.

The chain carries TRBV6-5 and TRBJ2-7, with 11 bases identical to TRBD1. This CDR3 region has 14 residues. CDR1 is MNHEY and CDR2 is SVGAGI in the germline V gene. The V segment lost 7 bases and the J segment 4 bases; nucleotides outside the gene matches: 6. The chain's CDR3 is CASTLDRGPYEQYF. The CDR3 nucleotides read TGTGCCAGCACCCTGGACAGGGGGCCGTACGAGCAGTACTTC.

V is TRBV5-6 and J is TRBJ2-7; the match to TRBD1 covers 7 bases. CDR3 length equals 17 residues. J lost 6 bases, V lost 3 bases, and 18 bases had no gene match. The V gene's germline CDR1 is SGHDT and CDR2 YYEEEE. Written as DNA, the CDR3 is TGTGCCAGCAGCTCAGCTAGGTTCCGGGACAGCGCCTCCGAGCAGTACTTC. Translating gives CASSSARFRDSASEQYF.

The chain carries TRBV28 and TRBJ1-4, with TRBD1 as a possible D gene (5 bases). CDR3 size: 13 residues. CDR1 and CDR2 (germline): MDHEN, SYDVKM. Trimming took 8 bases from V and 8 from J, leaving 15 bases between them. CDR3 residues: CASCGTLGEKLFF. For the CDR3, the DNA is TGTGCCAGCTGCGGGACCTTGGGGGAAAAACTGTTTTTT.

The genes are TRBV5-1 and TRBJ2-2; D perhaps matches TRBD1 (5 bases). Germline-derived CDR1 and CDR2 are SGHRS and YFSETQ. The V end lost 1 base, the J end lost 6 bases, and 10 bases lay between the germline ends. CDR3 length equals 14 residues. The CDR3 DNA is TGCGCCAGCAGCTTGCTACAGGACCCCGGGGAGCTGTTTTTT. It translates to CASSLLQDPGELFF.

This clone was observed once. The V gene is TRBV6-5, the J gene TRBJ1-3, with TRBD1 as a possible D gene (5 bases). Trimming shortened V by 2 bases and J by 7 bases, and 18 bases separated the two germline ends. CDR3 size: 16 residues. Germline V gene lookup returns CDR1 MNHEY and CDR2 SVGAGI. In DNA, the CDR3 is TGTGCCAGCAGTTACACGATTCAGACAGTGGTGAACACCATATATTTT. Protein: CASSYTIQTVVNTIYF.

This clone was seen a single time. The CDR3 sequence: CASCLAGSQAGEQYF. CDR3 nucleotides: TGCGCCAGCTGCCTGGCGGGAAGCCAGGCGGGCGAGCAGTACTTC. The chain uses TRBV5-1 and TRBJ2-7, with D possibly TRBD2 on 6 matching bases. CDR1 and CDR2 from the germline V gene are SGHRS and YFSETQ. Trimming took 7 bases from V and 6 from J, leaving 23 bases between them. CDR3 length equals 15 residues.